This paragraph covers one TCR beta chain sequence. This specimen comes from a study of blood T cell repertoires in COVID-19. The assay was immunoSEQ multiplex PCR, and TCRdb's table has in-frame clones only and misses some. This table has about 400,000 clones, roughly 90% appearing once. Trimming removed 2 bases at V and 7 bases at J, with 11 bases between. CDR1 and CDR2 from the germline V gene are MNHEY and SVGAGI. This CDR3 is 13 amino acids long. This clonotype was obtained from a woman aged 25 to 39 with active or convalescent COVID-19. The specimen sequenced was peripheral blood. V is TRBV6-5 and J is TRBJ1-1; D is undetermined. CDR3 in amino acids: CASSYPGAYEAFF. CDR3 coding DNA: TGTGCCAGCAGTTACCCCGGTGCATATGAAGCTTTCTTT.